Reported below is one T cell receptor (beta chain). Its antigen is currently unknown. The data are from a study of cytomegalovirus exposure and HLA in healthy donors. Overall study results and limits: A later analysis showed HLA-associated TCR beta chains outstripping equally common others in clonal expansion. The investigators catalogued 150 or so TCR beta chains as cytomegalovirus-associated. A later analysis reported that several of the most significant clusters appeared to be linked to common viral pathogens, among them Epstein-Barr virus. Reportedly, a later analysis found an Asian-associated ancestry cluster had fewer N-insertions than the approximately 670-donor mean.

V was clipped by 4 bases and J by 3 bases; unmatched bases: 9. Germline values: CDR1 SGDLS, CDR2 YYNGEE. The CDR3 has 15 residues. This PCR relied on a set of 60 Vbeta primers and 13 Jbeta primers. Sequencing was performed with immunoSEQ multiplex PCR; in TCRdb, only in-frame clones are kept and a portion is missing. Recorded for this sample: some 110,000 clones. This clonotype was sampled from a man in his forties in good health and CMV-seronegative. Specimen: PBMCs. J is TRBJ2-7 and V is TRBV9, with TRBD1 matching 8 bases. The CDR3 DNA reads as TGTGCCAGCAGCATCGCGACAGGGGCCAGCTACGAGCAGTACTTC. The encoded protein is CASSIATGASYEQYF.